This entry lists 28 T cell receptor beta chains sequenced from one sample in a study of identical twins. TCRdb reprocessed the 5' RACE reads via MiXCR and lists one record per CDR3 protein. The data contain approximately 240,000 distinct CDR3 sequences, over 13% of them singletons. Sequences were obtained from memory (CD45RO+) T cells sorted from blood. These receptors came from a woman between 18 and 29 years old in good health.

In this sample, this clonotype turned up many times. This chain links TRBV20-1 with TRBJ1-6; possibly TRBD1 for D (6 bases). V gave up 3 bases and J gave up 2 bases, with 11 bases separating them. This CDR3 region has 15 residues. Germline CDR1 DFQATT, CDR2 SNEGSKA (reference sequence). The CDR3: CSARRGGPYNSPLHF. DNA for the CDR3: TGCAGTGCTAGGAGGGGGGGACCCTATAATTCACCCCTCCACTTT.

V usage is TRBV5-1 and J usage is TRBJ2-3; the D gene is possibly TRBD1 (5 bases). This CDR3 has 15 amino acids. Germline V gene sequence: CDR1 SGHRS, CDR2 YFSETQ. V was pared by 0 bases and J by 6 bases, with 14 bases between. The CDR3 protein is CASSLDRPTVDTQYF. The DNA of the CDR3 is TGCGCCAGCAGCTTGGACAGGCCGACGGTCGATACGCAGTATTTT.

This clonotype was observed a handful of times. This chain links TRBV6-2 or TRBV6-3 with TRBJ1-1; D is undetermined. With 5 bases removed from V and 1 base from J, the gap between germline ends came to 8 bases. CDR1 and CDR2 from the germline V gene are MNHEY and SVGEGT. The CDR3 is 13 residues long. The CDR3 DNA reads TGTGCCAGCAGTCTCAAGGAGAACACTGAAGCTTTCTTT. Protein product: CASSLKENTEAFF.

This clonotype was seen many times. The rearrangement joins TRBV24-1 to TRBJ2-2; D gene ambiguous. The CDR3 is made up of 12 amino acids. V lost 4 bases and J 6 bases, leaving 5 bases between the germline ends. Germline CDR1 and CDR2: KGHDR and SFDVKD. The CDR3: CATSERPGELFF. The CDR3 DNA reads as TGTGCCACCAGTGAACGGCCCGGGGAGCTGTTTTTT.

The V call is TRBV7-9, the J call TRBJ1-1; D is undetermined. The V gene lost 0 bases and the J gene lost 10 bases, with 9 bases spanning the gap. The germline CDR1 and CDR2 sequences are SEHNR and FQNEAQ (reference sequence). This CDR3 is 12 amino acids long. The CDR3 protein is CASSLASGPAFF. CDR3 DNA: TGTGCCAGCAGCTTAGCGAGCGGGCCAGCTTTCTTT. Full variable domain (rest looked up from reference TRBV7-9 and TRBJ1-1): DTGVSQNPRHKITKRGQNVTFRCDPISEHNRLYWYRQTLGQGPEFLTYFQNEAQLEKSRLLSDRFSAERPKGSFSTLEIQRTEQGDSAMYLCASSLASGPAFFGQGTRLTVV.

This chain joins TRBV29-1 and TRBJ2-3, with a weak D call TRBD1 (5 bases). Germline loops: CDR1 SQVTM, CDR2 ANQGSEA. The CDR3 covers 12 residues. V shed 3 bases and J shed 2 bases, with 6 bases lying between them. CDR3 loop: CSVDRDTDTQYF. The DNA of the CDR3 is TGCAGCGTTGACAGGGACACAGATACGCAGTATTTT.

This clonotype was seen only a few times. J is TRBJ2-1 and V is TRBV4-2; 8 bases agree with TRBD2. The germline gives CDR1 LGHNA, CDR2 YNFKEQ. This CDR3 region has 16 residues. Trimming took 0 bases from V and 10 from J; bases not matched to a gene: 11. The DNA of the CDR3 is TGTGCCAGCAGCCAAGATCTTTGGCGGGGGGAGGGGGAGCAGTTCTTC. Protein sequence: CASSQDLWRGEGEQFF.

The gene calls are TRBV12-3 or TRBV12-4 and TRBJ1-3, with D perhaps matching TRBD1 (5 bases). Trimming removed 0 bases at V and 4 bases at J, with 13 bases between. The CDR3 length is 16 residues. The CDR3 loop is CASSLAQGVLGNTIYF. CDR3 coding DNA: TGTGCCAGCAGTTTAGCGCAAGGGGTTCTCGGAAACACCATATATTTT.

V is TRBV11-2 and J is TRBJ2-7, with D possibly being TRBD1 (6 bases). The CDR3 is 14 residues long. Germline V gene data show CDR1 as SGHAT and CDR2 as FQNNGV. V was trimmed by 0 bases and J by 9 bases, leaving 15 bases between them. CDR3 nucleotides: TGTGCCAGCAGCTTAGAGGACAGACTTTTAGGGCAGTACTTC. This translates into CASSLEDRLLGQYF.

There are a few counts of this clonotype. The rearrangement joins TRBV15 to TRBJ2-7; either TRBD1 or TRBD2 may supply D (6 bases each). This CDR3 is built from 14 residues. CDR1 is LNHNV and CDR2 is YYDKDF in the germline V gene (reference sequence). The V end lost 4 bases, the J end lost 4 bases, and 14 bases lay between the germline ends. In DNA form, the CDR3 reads TGTGCCACCAGCATTGGGGGCGGGACGTACGAGCAGTACTTC. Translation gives CATSIGGGTYEQYF. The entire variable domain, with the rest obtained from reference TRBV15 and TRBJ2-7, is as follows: DAMVIQNPRYQVTQFGKPVTLSCSQTLNHNVMYWYQQKSSQAPKLLFHYYDKDFNNEADTPDNFQSRRPNTSFCFLDIRSPGLGDTAMYLCATSIGGGTYEQYFGPGTRLTVT.

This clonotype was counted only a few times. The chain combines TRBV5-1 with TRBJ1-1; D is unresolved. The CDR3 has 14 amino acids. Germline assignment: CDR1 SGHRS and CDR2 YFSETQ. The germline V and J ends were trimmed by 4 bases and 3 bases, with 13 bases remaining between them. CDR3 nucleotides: TGCGCCAGCAGCGGAACGGACGGGGACACTGAAGCTTTCTTT. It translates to CASSGTDGDTEAFF.

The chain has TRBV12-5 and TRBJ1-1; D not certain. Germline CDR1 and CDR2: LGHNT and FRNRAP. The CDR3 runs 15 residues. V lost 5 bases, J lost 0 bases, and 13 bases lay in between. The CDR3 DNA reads TGTGCTAGTGGTCGATCCCCTGAGGTGAACACTGAAGCTTTCTTT. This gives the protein CASGRSPEVNTEAFF.

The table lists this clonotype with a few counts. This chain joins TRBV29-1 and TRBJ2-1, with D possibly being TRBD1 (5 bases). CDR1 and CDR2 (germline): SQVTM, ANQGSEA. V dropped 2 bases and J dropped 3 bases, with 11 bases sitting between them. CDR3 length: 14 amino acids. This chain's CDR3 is CSVESIGHYNEQFF. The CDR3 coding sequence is TGCAGCGTTGAATCTATCGGACACTACAATGAGCAGTTCTTC.

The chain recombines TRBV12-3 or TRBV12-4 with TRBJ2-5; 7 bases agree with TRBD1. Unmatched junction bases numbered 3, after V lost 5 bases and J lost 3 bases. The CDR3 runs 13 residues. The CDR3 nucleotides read TGTGCCAGCAGTGACAGGGCTGAAGAGACCCAGTACTTC. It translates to CASSDRAEETQYF.

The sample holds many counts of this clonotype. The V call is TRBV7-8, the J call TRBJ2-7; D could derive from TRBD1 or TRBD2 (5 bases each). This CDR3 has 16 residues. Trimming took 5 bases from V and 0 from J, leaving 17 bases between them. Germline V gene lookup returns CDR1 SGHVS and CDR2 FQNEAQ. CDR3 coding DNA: TGTGCCAGCAGCCCCCACGGGGCAGCGGTCTCCTACGAGCAGTACTTC. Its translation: CASSPHGAAVSYEQYF.

CDR3 sequence: CASSFAGLEETQYF. The CDR3 bases are TGCGCCAGCAGCTTCGCGGGACTTGAAGAGACCCAGTACTTC. The chain is built from TRBV5-1 and TRBJ2-5; a weak D match, TRBD2 (6 bases). The length of the CDR3 is 14 residues. Germline V gene sequence: CDR1 SGHRS, CDR2 YFSETQ. Trimming took off 2 bases at V and 3 bases at J, with 11 bases between the two ends. Variable domain in full (rest from reference TRBV5-1 and TRBJ2-5): KAGVTQTPRYLIKTRGQQVTLSCSPISGHRSVSWYQQTPGQGLQFLFEYFSETQRNKGNFPGRFSGRQFSNSRSEMNVSTLELGDSALYLCASSFAGLEETQYFGPGTRLLVL.

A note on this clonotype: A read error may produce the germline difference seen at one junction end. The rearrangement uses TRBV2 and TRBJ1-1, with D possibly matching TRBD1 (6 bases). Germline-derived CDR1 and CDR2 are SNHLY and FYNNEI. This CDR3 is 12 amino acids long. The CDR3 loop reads CASMGFGQWLGF. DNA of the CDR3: TGTGCCAGCATGGGGTTTGGACAGTGGCTAGGGTTT.

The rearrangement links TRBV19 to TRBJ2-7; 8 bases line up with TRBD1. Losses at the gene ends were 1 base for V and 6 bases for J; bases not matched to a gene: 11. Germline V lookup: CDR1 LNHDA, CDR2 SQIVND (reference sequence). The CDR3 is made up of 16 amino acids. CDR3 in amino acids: CASSIVRGTGGAEQYF. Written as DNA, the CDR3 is TGTGCCAGTAGTATAGTCCGCGGGACAGGAGGGGCCGAGCAGTACTTC.

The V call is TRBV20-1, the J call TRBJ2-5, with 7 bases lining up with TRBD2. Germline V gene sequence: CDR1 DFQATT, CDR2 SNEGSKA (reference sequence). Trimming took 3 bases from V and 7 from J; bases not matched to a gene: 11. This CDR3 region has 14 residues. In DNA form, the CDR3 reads TGCAGTGCTAGTCTCCAGGGTGGGAGGGGGACCCAGTACTTC. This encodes CSASLQGGRGTQYF.

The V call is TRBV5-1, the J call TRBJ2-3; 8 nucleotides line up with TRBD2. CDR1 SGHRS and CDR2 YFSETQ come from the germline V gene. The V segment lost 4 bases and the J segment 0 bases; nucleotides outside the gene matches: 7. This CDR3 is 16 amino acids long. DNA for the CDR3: TGCGCCAGCAGCCCATTAACTAGCGGAAGCACAGATACGCAGTATTTT. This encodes CASSPLTSGSTDTQYF.

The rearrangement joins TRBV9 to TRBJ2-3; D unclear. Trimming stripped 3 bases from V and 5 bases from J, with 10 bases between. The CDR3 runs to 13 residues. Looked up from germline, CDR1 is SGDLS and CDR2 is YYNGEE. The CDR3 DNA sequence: TGTGCCAGCAGCGATACTCCGTTAGATACGCAGTATTTT. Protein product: CASSDTPLDTQYF.

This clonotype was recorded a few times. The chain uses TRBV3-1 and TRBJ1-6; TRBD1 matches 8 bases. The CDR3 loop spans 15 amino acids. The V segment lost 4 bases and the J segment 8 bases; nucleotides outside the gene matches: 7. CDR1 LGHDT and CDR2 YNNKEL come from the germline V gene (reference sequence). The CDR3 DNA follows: TGTGCCAGCAGCCTCGGACAGGGACCCGATTCACCCCTCCACTTT. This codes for CASSLGQGPDSPLHF.

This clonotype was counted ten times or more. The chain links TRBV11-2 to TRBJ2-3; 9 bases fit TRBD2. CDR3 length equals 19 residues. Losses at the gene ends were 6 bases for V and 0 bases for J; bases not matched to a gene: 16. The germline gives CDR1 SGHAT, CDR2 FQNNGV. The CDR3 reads CASSRYRGTSGSSTDTQYF. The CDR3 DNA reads TGTGCCAGCAGTCGCTACAGGGGAACTAGCGGGTCTAGCACAGATACGCAGTATTTT. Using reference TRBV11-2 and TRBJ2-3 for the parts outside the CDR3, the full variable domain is EAGVAQSPRYKIIEKRQSVAFWCNPISGHATLYWYQQILGQGPKLLIQFQNNGVVDDSQLPKDRFSAERLKGVDSTLKIQPAKLEDSAVYLCASSRYRGTSGSSTDTQYFGPGTRLTVL.

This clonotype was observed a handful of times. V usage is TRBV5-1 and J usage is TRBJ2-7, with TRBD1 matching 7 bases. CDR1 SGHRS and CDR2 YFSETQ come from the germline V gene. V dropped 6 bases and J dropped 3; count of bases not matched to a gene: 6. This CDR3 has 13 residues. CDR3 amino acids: CASNPTGNYEQYF. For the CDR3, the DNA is TGCGCCAGCAACCCGACAGGGAACTACGAGCAGTACTTC.

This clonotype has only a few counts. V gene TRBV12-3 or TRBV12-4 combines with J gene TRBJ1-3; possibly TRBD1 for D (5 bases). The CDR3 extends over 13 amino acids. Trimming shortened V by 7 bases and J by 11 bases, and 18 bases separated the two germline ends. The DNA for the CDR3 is TGTGCCAGCACCCCTTCCGCGGGGACCTCCATATATTTT. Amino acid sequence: CASTPSAGTSIYF.

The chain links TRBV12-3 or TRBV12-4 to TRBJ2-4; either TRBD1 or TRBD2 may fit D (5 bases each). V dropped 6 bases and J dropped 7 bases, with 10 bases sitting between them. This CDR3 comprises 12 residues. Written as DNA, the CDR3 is TGTGCCAGCAGCCCGTGGGGGAACATTCAGTACTTC. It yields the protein CASSPWGNIQYF.

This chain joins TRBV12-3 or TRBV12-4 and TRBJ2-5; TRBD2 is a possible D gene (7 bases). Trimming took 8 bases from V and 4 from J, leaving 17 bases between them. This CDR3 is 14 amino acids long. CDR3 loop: CASVEGGRGETQYF. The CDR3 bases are TGTGCCAGCGTCGAGGGGGGGAGGGGAGAGACCCAGTACTTC.

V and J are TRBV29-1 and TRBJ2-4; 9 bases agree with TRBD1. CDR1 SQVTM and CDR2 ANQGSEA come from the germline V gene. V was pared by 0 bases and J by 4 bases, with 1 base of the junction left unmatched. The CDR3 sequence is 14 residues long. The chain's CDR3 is CSVEEGQGKNIQYF. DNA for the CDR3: TGCAGCGTTGAAGAGGGACAGGGAAAAAACATTCAGTACTTC.